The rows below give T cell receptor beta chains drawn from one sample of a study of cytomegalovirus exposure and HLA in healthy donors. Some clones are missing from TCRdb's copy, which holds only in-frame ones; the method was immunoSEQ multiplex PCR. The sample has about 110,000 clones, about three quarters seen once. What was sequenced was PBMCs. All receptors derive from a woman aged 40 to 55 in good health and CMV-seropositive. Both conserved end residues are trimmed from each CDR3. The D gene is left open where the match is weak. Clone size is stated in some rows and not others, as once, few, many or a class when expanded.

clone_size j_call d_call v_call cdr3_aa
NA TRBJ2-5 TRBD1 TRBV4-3 ASSQGTGGYQETQY
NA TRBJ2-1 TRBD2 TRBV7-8 ASSLGGGEQF
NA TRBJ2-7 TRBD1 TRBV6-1 ANRDSLTYEQY
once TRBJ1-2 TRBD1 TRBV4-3 ASSLQTGEAYGYT
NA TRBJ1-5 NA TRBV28 ASSLQVEPQH
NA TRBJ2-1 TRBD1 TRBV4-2 ASSQEDRGSYNEQF
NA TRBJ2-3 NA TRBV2 ASSRGLDTQY
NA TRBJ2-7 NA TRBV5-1 ASSLLAGGTPYEQY
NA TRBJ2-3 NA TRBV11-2 ASSFGGSTDTQY
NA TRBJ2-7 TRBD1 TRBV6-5 ASSYSGQGGYEQY
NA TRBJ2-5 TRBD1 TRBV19 ASSPDRTSQETQY
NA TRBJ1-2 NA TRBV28 ASTFRGALRYGYT
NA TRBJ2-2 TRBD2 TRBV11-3 ASSSQYARRGTSGRRELF
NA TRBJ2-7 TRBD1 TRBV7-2 ASSLAFAGGSYEQY
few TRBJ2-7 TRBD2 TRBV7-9 ASSLARLAGGNEQY
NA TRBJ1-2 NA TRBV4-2 ASSQVGRSDYGYT
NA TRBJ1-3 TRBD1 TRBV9 ASSASTGVAATIY
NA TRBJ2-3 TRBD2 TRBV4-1 ASSHTSGGVTDTQY
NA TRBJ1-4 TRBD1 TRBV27 ASSTYRGLEEKLF
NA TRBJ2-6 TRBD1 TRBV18 ASSRGQGTSGANVLT
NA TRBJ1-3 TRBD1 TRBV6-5 ASSPDRDRGNTIY
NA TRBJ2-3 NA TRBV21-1 ASSNQTPLLRGNRNTQY
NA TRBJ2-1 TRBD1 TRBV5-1 ASKGTGSQRYNEQF
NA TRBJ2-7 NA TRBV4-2 ASSQDRRGRIYEQY
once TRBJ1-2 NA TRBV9 ASSVYPDSLGGYT
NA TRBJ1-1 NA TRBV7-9 ASSPSGIETEAF
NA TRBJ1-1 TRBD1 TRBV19 ASSILQGQGNTEAF
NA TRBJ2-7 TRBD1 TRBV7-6 ASSPSGDRGYEQY
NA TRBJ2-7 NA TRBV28 ASSLTFEQY
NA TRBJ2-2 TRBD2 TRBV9 ASSVLRGGRETGELF
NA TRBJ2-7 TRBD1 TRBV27 ASSSPSGGLRLEQY
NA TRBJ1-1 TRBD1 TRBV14 ASSQWTGVNTEAF
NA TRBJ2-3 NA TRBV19 ASGGWGARTDTQY
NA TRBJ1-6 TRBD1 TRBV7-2 ASSTTGAPNSPLH
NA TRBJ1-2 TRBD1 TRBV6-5 ASTDRGRNGYT
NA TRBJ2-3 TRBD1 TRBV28 ASSRGQGTQY
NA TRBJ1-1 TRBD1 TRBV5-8 AILRDRGQGTEAF
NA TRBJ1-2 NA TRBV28 ASRVGGYGYT
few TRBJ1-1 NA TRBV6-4 ASSRRVEREAF
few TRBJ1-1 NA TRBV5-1 ASSPQPSGAQNTEAF
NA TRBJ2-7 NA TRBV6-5 ATQRQLGSYEQY
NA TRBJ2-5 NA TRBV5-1 ASSTGVQETQY
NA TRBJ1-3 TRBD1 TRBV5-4 ASSSRDRSGNTIY
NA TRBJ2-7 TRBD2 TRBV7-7 ASSERLAYEQY
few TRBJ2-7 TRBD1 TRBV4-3 ASSQDLGTGGFYEQY
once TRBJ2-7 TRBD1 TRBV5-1 ASSLDRGEYEQY
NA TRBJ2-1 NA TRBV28 ASRGVGAYNEQF
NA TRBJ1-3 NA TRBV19 ASSMARSGGLKGNTIY
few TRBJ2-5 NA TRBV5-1 ASSLGGGRGARETQY
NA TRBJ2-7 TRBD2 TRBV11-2 ASSLDWARGAYEQY
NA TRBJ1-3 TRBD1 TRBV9 ASSVRRTGPGNTIY